This T cell receptor (beta chain) comes out of a study of tumor-infiltrating lymphocytes in primary liver carcinoma. Across the study: Enrolled patients were male and female, aged 30 to 69 years.

Worth noting for this clonotype: Its specificity is unknown.

It was unsorted whole blood that yielded blood RNA, and germline DNA was also extracted. The collection of 4 to 5 milliliters of peripheral blood preceded surgery. From around 500 ng of total RNA, TCR beta-specific cDNA was reverse-transcribed using a constant-region primer. What produced the TCR beta libraries was three nested multiplex PCR rounds using slightly modified ARM-PCR. TCRdb itself ran the multiplex PCR reads through MiXCR, one entry per CDR3 protein. The sample records 250,000 to 400,000 distinct CDR3 sequences, 60% to 80% being singletons. Study-level findings and limits: Among the pair types, tumor region pairs showed more overlap than tumor-adjacent and tumor-blood pairs. The 250 largest clones made up significantly more of tumor than blood repertoires (p = 0.039).

Input material: peripheral blood. The source is a middle-aged man with primary liver carcinoma and hepatitis B virus infection.

The CDR3 DNA reads TGTGCCAGCAGCTTATTCGCCGGGGCGACCACAGATACGCAGTATTTT. Translation: CASSLFAGATTDTQYF. The rearrangement links TRBV7-9 to TRBJ2-3; D tentatively fits TRBD1 or TRBD2 (5 bases each). Trimming stripped 2 bases from V and 2 bases from J, with 14 bases between. The length of the CDR3 is 16 residues. CDR1 and CDR2 from the germline V gene are SEHNR and FQNEAQ (reference sequence).